This passage covers 24 T cell receptor beta chains from one sample sequenced in a study of PD-1 blockade in classical Hodgkin lymphoma. Time point here: newly diagnosed, previously untreated cHL patient sample. Generated by immunoSEQ multiplex PCR, the TCRdb table keeps only in-frame clones and is missing some. The data show roughly 34,000 clones, approximately 94% seen once. The sample taken for sequencing was peripheral blood mononuclear cells (PBMCs). These TCRs come from a human donor with classical Hodgkin lymphoma.

The chain couples TRBV18 to TRBJ2-5; D is possibly TRBD1 or TRBD2 (5 bases each). Germline values: CDR1 KGHSH, CDR2 LQKENI. Trimming left V 1 base short and J 6 bases short, with 18 bases between. This CDR3 spans 16 amino acids. CDR3 in DNA: TGTGCCAGCTCACCACTTTCCGGGGCCTCCCCGCAGACCCAGTACTTC. Residues: CASSPLSGASPQTQYF. The full variable domain, rest sourced from reference TRBV18 and TRBJ2-5, is NAGVMQNPRHLVRRRGQEARLRCSPMKGHSHVYWYRQLPEEGLKFMVYLQKENIIDESGMPKERFSAEFPKEGPSILRIQQVVRGDSAAYFCASSPLSGASPQTQYFGPGTRLLVL.

The chain has TRBV7-9 and TRBJ1-3; maybe TRBD1 (5 bases). The CDR3 sequence is 13 residues long. V dropped 5 bases and J dropped 5 bases, with 10 bases sitting between them. From germline, CDR1 is SEHNR and CDR2 FQNEAQ (reference sequence). In nucleotides, the CDR3 is TGTGCCAGCAGCCCCGGGACGAGAAACACCATATATTTT. It codes for CASSPGTRNTIYF.

The chain links TRBV7-2 to TRBJ1-5; D is uncertain. Trimming pared 3 bases from V and 2 bases from J, leaving 5 bases between. The CDR3 covers 13 residues. Germline V gives CDR1 SGHTA, CDR2 FQGNSA. The CDR3 coding sequence is TGTGCCAGCAGCTTTTTGGGCAATCAGCCCCAGCATTTT. Amino acid sequence: CASSFLGNQPQHF.

In its sample, this clone was seen a few times. The V call is TRBV7-8, the J call TRBJ2-1; 9 bases line up with TRBD2. Per the germline V gene, CDR1 is SGHVS and CDR2 is FQNEAQ. The J segment lost 5 bases and the V segment lost 6 bases, leaving 11 bases of the junction unmatched. This CDR3 has 16 residues. CDR3 DNA sequence: TGTGCCAGCAGACTGGGTCTAGCGGGGAGGAACAATGAGCAGTTCTTC. The encoded protein is CASRLGLAGRNNEQFF. Variable domain in full (rest from reference TRBV7-8 and TRBJ2-1): GAGVSQSPRYKVAKRGQDVALRCDPISGHVSLFWYQQALGQGPEFLTYFQNEAQLDKSGLPSDRFFAERPEGSVSTLKIQRTQQEDSAVYLCASRLGLAGRNNEQFFGPGTRLTVL.

The chain is built from TRBV7-2 and TRBJ2-5; the match to TRBD1 covers 7 bases. There are 15 residues in the CDR3. Germline assignment: CDR1 SGHTA and CDR2 FQGNSA. V lost 5 bases and J lost 5; bases outside the gene matches: 11. The DNA of the CDR3 is TGTGCCAGCAGCCATCAGACAGGGATTTATGAGACCCAGTACTTC. It translates to CASSHQTGIYETQYF.

V gene TRBV11-2 combines with J gene TRBJ2-7; D is unresolved. V dropped 0 bases and J dropped 7 bases, with 19 bases sitting between them. The germline CDR1 and CDR2 sequences are SGHAT and FQNNGV. The length of the CDR3 is 16 residues. CDR3 amino acids: CASSLDNYRVLVEQYF. The CDR3 nucleotides read TGTGCCAGCAGCTTAGATAATTACAGAGTATTGGTGGAGCAGTACTTC.

The rearrangement uses TRBV2 and TRBJ2-3; 8 bases line up with TRBD2. Germline CDR1 and CDR2: SNHLY and FYNNEI. CDR3 size: 14 residues. V shed 4 bases and J 5 bases; nucleotides not matched to a gene: 5. Here the CDR3 DNA reads TGTGCCAGCAGTGGCCGGGAGGGCAAAGATACGCAGTATTTT. It is translated as CASSGREGKDTQYF.

The chain links TRBV13 to TRBJ1-1; D is undetermined. Trimming took 2 bases from V and 1 from J, leaving 11 bases between them. Per germline, CDR1 PRHDT and CDR2 FYEKMQ (reference sequence). The CDR3 length is 15 residues. CDR3 DNA: TGTGCCAGCAGCTTACTGGACTTACCGAACACTGAAGCTTTCTTT. Translation gives CASSLLDLPNTEAFF.

A single count supports this clone. This chain joins TRBV7-9 and TRBJ2-2, with a tentative D call TRBD2 (7 bases). There are 18 residues in the CDR3. Germline assignment: CDR1 SEHNR and CDR2 FQNEAQ (reference sequence). The V gene lost 5 bases and the J gene lost 7 bases, with 26 bases spanning the gap. The CDR3: CASSTTSRDYRAHGELFF. CDR3 DNA sequence: TGTGCCAGCAGCACTACCTCCCGGGACTACAGGGCTCACGGGGAGCTGTTTTTT.

This clone has just a few counts. The rearrangement uses TRBV6-5 and TRBJ1-1; the D gene is possibly TRBD1 (6 bases). This CDR3 contains 12 residues. The V gene lost 0 bases and the J gene lost 10 bases, with 9 bases spanning the gap. Germline-derived CDR1 and CDR2 are MNHEY and SVGAGI. The CDR3 loop is CASSYSRGGAFF. Written as DNA, the CDR3 is TGTGCCAGCAGTTACTCGAGGGGGGGAGCTTTCTTT.

The V and J genes are TRBV5-5 and TRBJ1-2; D unresolved. The ends were cut back, 3 bases at V and 2 bases at J, with 20 bases in the middle. This CDR3 comprises 17 residues. Germline V gene sequence: CDR1 SGHKS, CDR2 YYEKEE (reference sequence). The chain's CDR3 is CASSSPLGRTKNYGYTF. The CDR3 DNA sequence: TGTGCCAGCAGCTCCCCCCTGGGCCGAACTAAGAACTATGGCTACACCTTC.

The CDR3 protein is CASRLGNSYGYTF. The DNA of the CDR3 is TGTGCCAGCAGACTAGGGAACTCCTATGGCTACACCTTC. V gene TRBV28 combines with J gene TRBJ1-2; D is undetermined. Deletions cut 6 bases from V and 4 bases from J, with 12 bases between. This CDR3 is built from 13 residues. In germline, CDR1 is MDHEN, CDR2 SYDVKM.

The rearrangement uses TRBV6-6 and TRBJ2-2; possible D gene TRBD2, 5 bases. The germline gives CDR1 MNHNY, CDR2 SVGAGI (reference sequence). V lost 7 bases to trimming and J lost 0 bases, with 6 bases between them. This CDR3 has 13 residues. The CDR3 nucleotides read TGTGCCAGCACCGGGACGAACACCGGGGAGCTGTTTTTT. This gives the protein CASTGTNTGELFF.

The J gene is TRBJ2-3, the V gene TRBV6-5, with D perhaps matching TRBD2 (5 bases). Trimming stripped 6 bases from V and 6 bases from J, with 19 bases between. The CDR3 spans 15 residues. Germline V gene sequence: CDR1 MNHEY, CDR2 SVGAGI. CDR3 sequence (DNA): TGTGCCAGCAGCCCCCTAACCCGGGGATTGGATACGCAGTATTTT. Translating it yields CASSPLTRGLDTQYF.

The V gene is TRBV5-5, the J gene TRBJ2-7; a weak D match, TRBD2 (5 bases). This CDR3 is 15 amino acids long. Germline CDR1 is SGHKS and CDR2 is YYEKEE (reference sequence). V was cut by 7 bases and J by 5 bases, with 22 bases left in between. The CDR3 here is CASPHLSVGPHEQYF. CDR3 DNA sequence: TGTGCCAGCCCGCACCTTAGCGTAGGCCCCCACGAGCAGTACTTC. Based on the CDR3 plus reference TRBV5-5 and TRBJ2-7, the full variable domain is DAGVTQSPTHLIKTRGQQVTLRCSPISGHKSVSWYQQVLGQGPQFIFQYYEKEERGRGNFPDRFSARQFPNYSSELNVNALLLGDSALYLCASPHLSVGPHEQYFGPGTRLTVT.

The genes are TRBV2 and TRBJ1-1; tentatively, D is TRBD1 (5 bases). The CDR3 extends over 13 amino acids. V lost 9 bases and J 0 bases, leaving 11 bases between the germline ends. The germline V gene has CDR1 SNHLY and CDR2 FYNNEI. CDR3 region: CASGVGVNTEAFF. For the CDR3, the DNA is TGTGCCAGTGGGGTAGGGGTGAACACTGAAGCTTTCTTT.

The CDR3 nucleotides are TGTGCCACCAGCAGAGCCCCCAGGGACGGTAGCTCCTACGAGCAGTACTTC. Translation gives CATSRAPRDGSSYEQYF. The chain carries TRBV15 and TRBJ2-7; D tentatively fits TRBD1 or TRBD2 (5 bases each). CDR1 and CDR2 (germline): LNHNV, YYDKDF (reference sequence). The V gene lost 1 base and the J gene lost 0 bases, with 16 bases spanning the gap. This CDR3 is 17 amino acids long.

This clone was seen just once. The chain couples TRBV2 to TRBJ2-1; weak D call: TRBD1 (5 bases). CDR3 length: 14 residues. Germline assignment: CDR1 SNHLY and CDR2 FYNNEI. Trimming removed 7 bases from V and 6 bases from J, with 16 bases in between. CDR3 protein: CASKMMGPVNEQFF. Here the CDR3 DNA reads TGTGCCAGCAAGATGATGGGGCCGGTCAATGAGCAGTTCTTC.

This clone occurred a few times. The V call is TRBV18, the J call TRBJ1-5; 7 bases are shared with TRBD1. Per the germline V gene, CDR1 is KGHSH and CDR2 is LQKENI. The V and J ends lost 1 base and 1 base, in that order; junction bases with no gene match: 4. The CDR3 loop spans 16 amino acids. CDR3 nucleotide sequence: TGTGCCAGCTCACCACAGGGGGCAGGAAGCAATCAGCCCCAGCATTTT. Translated: CASSPQGAGSNQPQHF.

The V call is TRBV28, the J call TRBJ2-5; TRBD2 aligns across 11 bases. With 4 bases clipped from V and 5 bases from J, the junction kept 15 bases outside the gene matches. Germline V gene lookup returns CDR1 MDHEN and CDR2 SYDVKM. The CDR3 is 18 residues long. The CDR3 coding sequence is TGTGCCAGCAGTTATCACCGGAACCTAGCGGGAGGATTGGAGACCCAGTACTTC. Amino acid sequence: CASSYHRNLAGGLETQYF.

A single count supports this clone. The chain uses TRBV29-1 and TRBJ2-1; weak D call: TRBD2 (6 bases). V lost 4 bases and J lost 0, with 13 bases in between. Germline V lookup: CDR1 SQVTM, CDR2 ANQGSEA. CDR3 length: 15 amino acids. The CDR3 spells CSVASSESSYNEQFF. As DNA, the CDR3 is TGCAGCGTTGCTTCTAGCGAGAGCTCCTACAATGAGCAGTTCTTC.

This clone showed up just a few times. V is TRBV10-2 and J is TRBJ1-2; D is undetermined. The V gene's germline CDR1 is WSHSY and CDR2 SAAADI. CDR3 length equals 11 residues. Trimming took off 3 bases at V and 7 bases at J, with 6 bases between the two ends. The DNA for the CDR3 is TGCGCCAGCAGTGAACGGTCTGGCTACACCTTC. Encoded protein: CASSERSGYTF.

The chain combines TRBV28 with TRBJ2-7; D is undetermined. CDR1 is MDHEN and CDR2 is SYDVKM in the germline V gene. The CDR3 length is 11 residues. V was clipped by 9 bases and J by 4 bases, with 10 bases between them. Here the CDR3 DNA reads TGTGCCAGTTGTACGGTTTACGAGCAGTACTTC. This translates into CASCTVYEQYF.

The chain joins TRBV2 to TRBJ1-5; D is possibly TRBD1 (6 bases). Germline loops: CDR1 SNHLY, CDR2 FYNNEI. CDR3 size: 14 residues. Trimming removed 1 base at V and 7 bases at J, with 11 bases between. CDR3 in DNA: TGTGCCAGCAGTGAAGAAGGGGGGAGCCAGCCCCAGCATTTT. This encodes CASSEEGGSQPQHF.